The 5 T cell receptor beta chains presented below share a single source sample, sequenced in a study of T-cell reconstitution after alpha-beta-depleted transplantation in children. Unique molecular identifiers featured in how the TCRbeta library was prepared. MiXCR was run by TCRdb on the PCR reads, yielding one entry per CDR3 protein. Found here are about 980,000 distinct CDR3 sequences, less than 30% of them singletons; the top ten hold about 28%. Sequences were derived from PBMCs, mostly from graft donor cells, sampled 360 days after TCRalphabeta/CD19-depleted stem cell transplant. All receptors come from a boy under three years old who had a stem cell transplant for SCID, so the T cells may come from the graft donor.

This clonotype has only a few counts. The genes are TRBV27 and TRBJ2-7; D may correspond to TRBD1 or TRBD2 (5 bases each). This CDR3 has 15 amino acids. Germline CDR1 MNHEY, CDR2 SMNVEV (reference sequence). V was shortened by 2 bases and J by 2 bases, with 13 bases between the two germline ends. Here the CDR3 reads CASSLRGDGTYEQYF. As DNA, the CDR3 is TGTGCCAGCAGTTTAAGAGGGGACGGAACCTACGAGCAGTACTTC.

The chain uses TRBV5-1 and TRBJ2-3; D gene unclear. CDR3 length: 15 residues. Germline V gene lookup returns CDR1 SGHRS and CDR2 YFSETQ. V was pared by 3 bases and J by 0 bases, with 11 bases between. In DNA form, the CDR3 reads TGCGCCAGCAGCTCCCCGACCAAAAGCACAGATACGCAGTATTTT. This translates into CASSSPTKSTDTQYF.

This sequence joins TRBV29-1 and TRBJ2-7; 7 bases line up with TRBD1. Losses at the gene ends were 6 bases for V and 5 bases for J; bases not matched to a gene: 10. Germline values: CDR1 SQVTM, CDR2 ANQGSEA. CDR3 size: 13 residues. CDR3: CSVVRQGFNEQYF. For the CDR3, the DNA is TGCAGCGTCGTACGACAGGGTTTCAACGAGCAGTACTTC.

The sample holds one count of this clonotype. This rearrangement joins TRBV11-2 to TRBJ2-3; D is possibly TRBD2 (6 bases). The germline V gene has CDR1 SGHAT and CDR2 FQNNGV. V dropped 0 bases and J dropped 0 bases, with 13 bases sitting between them. The CDR3 covers 17 residues. The CDR3 DNA reads as TGTGCCAGCAGCTTAGAATTCGGAGGGTATAGCACAGATACGCAGTATTTT. Protein product: CASSLEFGGYSTDTQYF.

This clonotype showed up just a few times. The V and J genes are TRBV5-1 and TRBJ1-5, with a weak D call TRBD1 (5 bases). Germline V gives CDR1 SGHRS, CDR2 YFSETQ. CDR3 length: 16 amino acids. Trimming stripped 0 bases from V and 1 base from J, with 11 bases between. The CDR3 loop is CASSLGGSGSNQPQHF. The CDR3 DNA is TGCGCCAGCAGCTTGGGGGGGAGCGGCAGCAATCAGCCCCAGCATTTT.